This TCR beta chain was identified in a study of graft-versus-host responses after intestinal transplantation. About the study: Every recipient underwent anti-thymocyte globulin induction, then tacrolimus and steroids for two to four years. Study-wide results and caveats: When patients had graft-donor T cell macrochimerism, their allografts held high graft-versus-host to host-versus-graft clonal ratios. Some GvH clones appeared in ileal mucosa or blood before recipient bone marrow.

V lost 0 bases and J 9 bases, leaving 23 bases between the germline ends. From germline, CDR1 is KGHSH and CDR2 LQKENI. The CDR3 runs 17 residues. With respect to this clone: Antigen: not known.

Libraries were prepared by immunoSEQ multiplex PCR; TCRdb keeps only in-frame clonotypes and omits some of them. This sample has roughly 130,000 clones, with about nine tenths found just once. This receptor was identified in a human donor who received an intestinal transplant. The chain recombines TRBV18 with TRBJ1-2; D gene ambiguous. The sample consisted of unstimulated CD4+ T cells sorted from spleen or lymph node cells, taken before intestinal transplant. The CDR3 here is CASSPPGWEFDVFRYTF. In nucleotides, the CDR3 is TGTGCCAGCTCACCACCGGGTTGGGAGTTTGACGTTTTCCGCTACACCTTC. Full variable domain (missing parts from reference TRBV18 and TRBJ1-2): NAGVMQNPRHLVRRRGQEARLRCSPMKGHSHVYWYRQLPEEGLKFMVYLQKENIIDESGMPKERFSAEFPKEGPSILRIQQVVRGDSAAYFCASSPPGWEFDVFRYTFGSGTRLTVV.